This TCR beta chain was captured by sequencing in a study of technical replicates of blood from several donors. Profiled with immunoSEQ multiplex PCR; TCRdb holds only in-frame clones, not every one. The sample includes over 55,000 clones, more than 85% of them seen just once. The CDR3 spans 14 residues. With V trimmed by 1 base and J by 3 bases, 0 bases remained unmatched. Germline CDR1 LGHNA, CDR2 YNFKEQ. The V and J genes are TRBV4-2 and TRBJ1-2, with 9 bases lining up with TRBD1. This clonotype was obtained from a human donor in good health. Some clones in this sample may be carry-over from other donors' samples. Sequences were obtained from PBMCs. The CDR3: CASSQGDRDYGYTF. The DNA of the CDR3 is TGTGCCAGCAGCCAAGGGGACAGGGACTATGGCTACACCTTC.